Following are 16 T cell receptor beta chains from one sample sequenced in a study of T cells after yellow fever vaccination. TCRdb re-derived calls from the 5' RACE reads in MiXCR, one entry per CDR3 protein. The sample records about 230,000 distinct CDR3 sequences, around 6.7% being singletons. The sample consisted of CD4+ T cells sorted from PBMCs, taken on the day of the yellow fever booster vaccination. The receptors were sampled from a man aged 25-45 years who received the YFV17D yellow fever vaccine.

The table lists this clonotype with a few counts. The chain carries TRBV20-1 and TRBJ1-6; unclear D gene. Deletions cut 0 bases from V and 7 bases from J, with 7 bases between. The CDR3 runs to 13 residues. The germline CDR1 and CDR2 sequences are DFQATT and SNEGSKA (reference sequence). CDR3 DNA sequence: TGCAGTGCTAGAGATGCCCTAAATTCACCCCTCCACTTT. Amino acids: CSARDALNSPLHF.

This sequence joins TRBV23-1 and TRBJ2-7; D not resolved. TRBV23-1 is assigned to the ORF class and has an uncertain function. V lost 0 bases, J lost 3 bases, and 3 bases lay in between. The CDR3 consists of 12 residues. The CDR3 sequence is CASSQSNYEQYF. In DNA, the CDR3 is TGCGCCAGCAGTCAATCGAACTACGAGCAGTACTTC.

Ten or more counts support this clonotype. V and J are TRBV28 and TRBJ2-4; 7 bases are shared with TRBD1. With 6 bases clipped from V and 0 bases from J, the junction kept 20 bases outside the gene matches. The CDR3 is 20 residues long. In germline, CDR1 is MDHEN, CDR2 SYDVKM. In nucleotides, the CDR3 is TGTGCCAGCAGACACCCCCTCCGGGACAGTGATTATCTAGCCAAAAACATTCAGTACTTC. This sequence encodes CASRHPLRDSDYLAKNIQYF.

The chain uses TRBV5-6 and TRBJ1-4; 8 bases are shared with TRBD1. V lost 3 bases to trimming and J lost 8 bases; unmatched junction nucleotides: 6. This CDR3 is 14 amino acids long. Germline CDR1 reads SGHDT; CDR2 reads YYEEEE. This CDR3 reads CASSYGQGWEKLFF. CDR3 nucleotide sequence: TGTGCCAGCAGCTATGGACAGGGATGGGAAAAACTGTTTTTT.

This clonotype was seen repeatedly, ten times or more. CDR3 in DNA: TGCGCCAGCAGCCAGCACACGTTTGATGAAGCTTTCTTT. Translated: CASSQHTFDEAFF. The chain couples TRBV5-1 to TRBJ1-1; D is unresolved. V was cut by 4 bases and J by 7 bases, with 14 bases left in between. This CDR3 region has 13 residues. In germline, CDR1 is SGHRS, CDR2 YFSETQ.

The genes are TRBV6-1 and TRBJ2-3; weak D call: TRBD2 (5 bases). The germline V gene has CDR1 MNHNS and CDR2 SASEGT. The CDR3 is 15 residues long. Trimming took 3 bases from V and 0 from J, leaving 10 bases between them. CDR3 amino acids: CASSERVPSTDTQYF. The CDR3 bases are TGTGCCAGCAGTGAGCGGGTACCTAGCACAGATACGCAGTATTTT.

V gene TRBV19 combines with J gene TRBJ2-4; 7 positions agree with TRBD2. V was clipped by 3 bases and J by 1 base; unmatched bases: 6. Germline lookup yields CDR1 LNHDA and CDR2 SQIVND (reference sequence). CDR3 size: 16 residues. The CDR3 protein is CASSIEGRGAKNIQYF. In nucleotides, the CDR3 is TGTGCCAGTAGTATTGAAGGGAGGGGTGCCAAAAACATTCAGTACTTC.

This clonotype was found many times. The genes are TRBV7-3 and TRBJ2-1; TRBD2 agrees at 13 bases. The germline V gene has CDR1 SGHTA and CDR2 FQGTGA. Losses at the gene ends were 5 bases for V and 6 bases for J; bases not matched to a gene: 13. CDR3 length equals 18 residues. The CDR3 protein is CASSPPGATSGRVNEQFF. CDR3 coding DNA: TGTGCCAGCAGCCCCCCGGGGGCCACTAGCGGGAGGGTCAATGAGCAGTTCTTC.

There are a few counts of this clonotype. The chain employs TRBV20-1 and TRBJ1-1; D is uncertain. The CDR3 is 11 amino acids. Germline V gene data show CDR1 as DFQATT and CDR2 as SNEGSKA (reference sequence). Trimming left V 7 bases short and J 1 base short, with 7 bases between. CDR3 sequence reads: CSVIQNTEAFF. CDR3 sequence (DNA): TGCAGTGTGATCCAGAACACTGAAGCTTTCTTT.

This clonotype was seen only a few times. This chain uses TRBV10-3 with TRBJ1-2; TRBD1 aligns across 10 bases. This CDR3 contains 13 residues. Germline V gene sequence: CDR1 ENHRY, CDR2 SYGVKD. Trimming at V came to 6 bases and at J to 6 bases, leaving 4 bases not matched to a gene. In nucleotides, the CDR3 is TGTGCCATCAGGGGACAGGGGATGGATGGCTACACCTTC. Translated, it gives CAIRGQGMDGYTF.

The table lists this clonotype with a few counts. V is TRBV6-2 or TRBV6-3 and J is TRBJ2-2; 7 bases fit TRBD1. CDR3 size: 15 residues. Looked up from germline, CDR1 is MNHEY and CDR2 is SVGEGT. J was trimmed by 9 bases and V by 5 bases; bases with no gene match: 12. CDR3 sequence reads: CASSPRQGSSRELFF. The CDR3, as DNA: TGTGCCAGCAGTCCACGACAGGGTTCTTCCCGGGAGCTGTTTTTT.

The J gene is TRBJ2-6, the V gene TRBV5-1; TRBD1 matches at 8 bases. The germline V gene has CDR1 SGHRS and CDR2 YFSETQ. V gave up 3 bases and J gave up 2 bases; unmatched junction bases: 7. The CDR3 contains 17 residues. The CDR3 nucleotides are TGCGCCAGCAGCTCAGGACAGGGAAAACCTGGGGCCAACGTCCTGACTTTC. It specifies CASSSGQGKPGANVLTF.

This chain connects TRBV5-1 to TRBJ2-7; 8 bases align to TRBD1. Germline loops: CDR1 SGHRS, CDR2 YFSETQ. Germline trimming cut 4 bases from V and 6 bases from J; bases unmatched to any gene: 12. This CDR3 contains 15 residues. The CDR3 nucleotides read TGCGCCAGCAGCGGAGGGACAGGCAGAGATGTCGAGCAGTACTTC. Protein sequence: CASSGGTGRDVEQYF.

This clonotype was seen repeatedly, ten times or more. The V and J genes are TRBV28 and TRBJ1-5, with D perhaps matching TRBD1 (5 bases). This CDR3 spans 13 amino acids. Per germline, CDR1 MDHEN and CDR2 SYDVKM. V lost 7 bases, J lost 5 bases, and 12 bases lay in between. The CDR3 bases are TGTGCCAGCATCGAAGGGGCCGATCAGCCCCAGCATTTT. This gives the protein CASIEGADQPQHF.

About this clonotype itself: Compared with germline, one end of the junction differs, possibly owing to a read error. The chain couples TRBV5-1 to TRBJ2-5; 8 bases agree with TRBD1. Germline V CDR1 and CDR2: SGHRS, YFSETQ. CDR3 length: 14 amino acids. DNA of the CDR3: TGCGCCACCAGCCCAGGGGGCTTCGAAGAGACCCAGTACTTC. This sequence encodes CATSPGGFEETQYF.

This clonotype came up a few times. V and J are TRBV7-2 and TRBJ2-2; D might be TRBD2 (5 bases). CDR1 SGHTA and CDR2 FQGNSA come from the germline V gene. Trimming shortened V by 5 bases and J by 2 bases, and 12 bases separated the two germline ends. CDR3 length: 15 residues. CDR3 DNA: TGTGCCAGCAGCCAACGGACTTTAAACACCGGGGAGCTGTTTTTT. The encoded protein is CASSQRTLNTGELFF.